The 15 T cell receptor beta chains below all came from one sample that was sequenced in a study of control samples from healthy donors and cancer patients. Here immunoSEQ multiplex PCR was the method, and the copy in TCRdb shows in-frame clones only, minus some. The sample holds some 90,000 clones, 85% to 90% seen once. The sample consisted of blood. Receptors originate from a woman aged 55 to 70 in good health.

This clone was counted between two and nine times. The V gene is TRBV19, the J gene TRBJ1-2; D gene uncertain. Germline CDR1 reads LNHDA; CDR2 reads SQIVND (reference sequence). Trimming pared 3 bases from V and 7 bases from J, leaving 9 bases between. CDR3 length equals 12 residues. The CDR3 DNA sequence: TGTGCCAGTAGTATTGGCCCCACTGGCTACACCTTC. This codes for CASSIGPTGYTF.

The CDR3, as DNA: TGTGCCTGGAGTACAAATGGGGTCTACACCTTC. Protein sequence: CAWSTNGVYTF. V gene TRBV30 combines with J gene TRBJ1-2, with no clear D. The CDR3 runs to 11 residues. Between the trimmed V and J ends, which lost 2 bases and 10 bases, there was a span of 11 bases. Per germline, CDR1 GTSNPN and CDR2 SVGIG (reference sequence). Variable domain in full (rest from reference TRBV30 and TRBJ1-2): SQTIHQWPATLVQPVGSPLSLECTVEGTSNPNLYWYRQAAGRGLQLLFYSVGIGQISSEVPQNLSASRPQDRQFILSSKKLLLSDSGFYLCAWSTNGVYTFGSGTRLTVV.

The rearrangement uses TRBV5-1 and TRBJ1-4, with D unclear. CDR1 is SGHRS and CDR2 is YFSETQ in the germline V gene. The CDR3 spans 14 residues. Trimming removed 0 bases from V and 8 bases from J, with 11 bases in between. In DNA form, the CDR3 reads TGCGCCAGCAGCTTGGGGGCGAGGGAGGAAAAACTGTTTTTT. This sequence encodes CASSLGAREEKLFF.

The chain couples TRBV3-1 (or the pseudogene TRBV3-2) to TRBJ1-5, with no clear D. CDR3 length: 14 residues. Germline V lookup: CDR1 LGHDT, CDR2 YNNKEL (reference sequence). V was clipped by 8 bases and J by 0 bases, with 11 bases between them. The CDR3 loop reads CASRGQNSNQPQHF. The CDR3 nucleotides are TGTGCCAGCCGAGGTCAGAATAGCAATCAGCCCCAGCATTTT.

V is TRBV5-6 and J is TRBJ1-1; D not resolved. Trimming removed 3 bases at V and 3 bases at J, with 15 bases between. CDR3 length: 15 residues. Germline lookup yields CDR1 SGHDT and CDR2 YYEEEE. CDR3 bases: TGTGCCAGCAGCTCCGGGCCACATTGGGACACTGAAGCTTTCTTT. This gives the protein CASSSGPHWDTEAFF. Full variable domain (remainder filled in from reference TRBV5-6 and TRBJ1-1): DAGVTQSPTHLIKTRGQQVTLRCSPKSGHDTVSWYQQALGQGPQFIFQYYEEEERQRGNFPDRFSGHQFPNYSSELNVNALLLGDSALYLCASSSGPHWDTEAFFGQGTRLTVV.

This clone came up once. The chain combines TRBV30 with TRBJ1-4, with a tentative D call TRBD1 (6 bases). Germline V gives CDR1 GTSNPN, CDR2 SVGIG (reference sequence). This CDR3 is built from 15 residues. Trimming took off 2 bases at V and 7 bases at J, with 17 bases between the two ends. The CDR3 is CAWSLTWGLGEKLFF. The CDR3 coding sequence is TGTGCCTGGAGTTTAACCTGGGGGCTGGGTGAAAAACTGTTTTTT.

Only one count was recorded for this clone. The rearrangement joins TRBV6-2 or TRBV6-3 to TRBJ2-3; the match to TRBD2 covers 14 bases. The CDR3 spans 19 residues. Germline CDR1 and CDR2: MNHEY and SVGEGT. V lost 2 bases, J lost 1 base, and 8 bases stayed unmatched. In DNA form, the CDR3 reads TGTGCCAGCAGTTACGAATCTGGGACTAGCGGGAGCGGCACAGATACGCAGTATTTT. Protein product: CASSYESGTSGSGTDTQYF.

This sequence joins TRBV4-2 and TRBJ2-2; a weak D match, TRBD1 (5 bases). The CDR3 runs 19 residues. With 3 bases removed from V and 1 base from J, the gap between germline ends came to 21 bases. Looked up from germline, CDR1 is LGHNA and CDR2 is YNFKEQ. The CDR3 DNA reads TGTGCCAGCAGCCACTGGGGCAGAGGCCCAGAGATGAACACCGGGGAGCTGTTTTTT. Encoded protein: CASSHWGRGPEMNTGELFF.

As DNA, the CDR3 is TGTGCCAGCAGCTTGGGACTGAGGACCGCAGATACGCAGTATTTT. Translation: CASSLGLRTADTQYF. V is TRBV7-2 and J is TRBJ2-3, with D perhaps TRBD2 (6 bases). This CDR3 spans 15 amino acids. The germline CDR1 and CDR2 sequences are SGHTA and FQGNSA. V was trimmed by 3 bases and J by 4 bases, leaving 14 bases between them. Variable domain in full (rest from reference TRBV7-2 and TRBJ2-3): GAGVSQSPSNKVTEKGKDVELRCDPISGHTALYWYRQSLGQGLEFLIYFQGNSAPDKSGLPSDRFSAERTGGSVSTLTIQRTQQEDSAVYLCASSLGLRTADTQYFGPGTRLTVL.

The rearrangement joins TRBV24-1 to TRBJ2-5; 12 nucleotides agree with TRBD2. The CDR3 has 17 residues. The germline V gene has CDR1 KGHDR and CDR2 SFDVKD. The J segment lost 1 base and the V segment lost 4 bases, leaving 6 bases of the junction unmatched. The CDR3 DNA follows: TGTGCCACCAGTGAGTCCGGGACTAGCGGGTCCCAAGAGACCCAGTACTTC. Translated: CATSESGTSGSQETQYF.

The CDR3 spells CASSRPSGGLNTDTQYF. The CDR3, as DNA: TGTGCCAGCAGCCGCCCTAGCGGGGGCTTGAACACAGATACGCAGTATTTT. The V call is TRBV7-8, the J call TRBJ2-3; TRBD2 matches at 10 bases. Germline-derived CDR1 and CDR2 are SGHVS and FQNEAQ. V dropped 5 bases and J dropped 2; count of bases not matched to a gene: 10. The CDR3 extends over 17 amino acids.

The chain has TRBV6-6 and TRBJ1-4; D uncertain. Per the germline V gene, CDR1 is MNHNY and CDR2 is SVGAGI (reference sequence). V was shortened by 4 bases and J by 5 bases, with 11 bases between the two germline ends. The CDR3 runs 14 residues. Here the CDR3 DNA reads TGTGCCAGCAGTTCCCCCGGGAGAAATGAAAAACTGTTTTTT. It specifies CASSSPGRNEKLFF.

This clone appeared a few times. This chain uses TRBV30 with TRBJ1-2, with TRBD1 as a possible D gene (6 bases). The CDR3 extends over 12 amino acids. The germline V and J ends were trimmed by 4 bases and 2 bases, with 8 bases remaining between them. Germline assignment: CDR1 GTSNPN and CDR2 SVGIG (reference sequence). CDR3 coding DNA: TGTGCCTGGACCACAGGGAACTATGGCTACACCTTC. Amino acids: CAWTTGNYGYTF.

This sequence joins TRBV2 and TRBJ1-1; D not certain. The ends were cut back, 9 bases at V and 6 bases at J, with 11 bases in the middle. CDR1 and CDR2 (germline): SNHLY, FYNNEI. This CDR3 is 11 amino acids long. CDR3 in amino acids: CASGSFAEAFF. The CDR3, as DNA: TGTGCCAGTGGATCGTTTGCTGAAGCTTTCTTT.

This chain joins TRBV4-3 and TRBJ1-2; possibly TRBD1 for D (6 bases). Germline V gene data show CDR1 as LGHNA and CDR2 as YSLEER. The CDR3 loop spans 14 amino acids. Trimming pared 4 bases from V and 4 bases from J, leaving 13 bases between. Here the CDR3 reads CASSPGGGGYGYTF. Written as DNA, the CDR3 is TGCGCCAGCAGCCCCGGAGGGGGAGGCTATGGCTACACCTTC.